These T cell receptor beta chains were read from a single sample in a study of T cells in Graves' hyperthyroidism and ophthalmopathy. Each CDR3 protein gets one entry after TCRdb re-called the multiplex PCR reads with MiXCR. Among 500,000 to 600,000 distinct CDR3 sequences listed, around 43% were seen once. Material: peripheral blood or thyroid tissue (not recorded which). The receptors originated from an adult woman with Graves' disease, either hyperthyroidism or ophthalmopathy (not recorded which). Each CDR3 is given with its conserved first and last residue. The D gene is left open where the match is weak. Part of the rows lack a size; the others show once, few, many or a class for expanded clones.

>TRBJ1-5|.|TRBV4-3|many
TGCGCCAGCAGCCGGCAGGAGGATCAGCCCCAGCATTTT
CASSRQEDQPQHF
>TRBJ1-1|TRBD1|TRBV9|.
TGTGCCAGCAGCGAGTGGGACAGGTCGAACACTGAAGCTTTCTTT
CASSEWDRSNTEAFF
>TRBJ1-5|.|TRBV6-5|.
TGTGCCAGCAGTCCGCAGGGGAGGGTCGATTATAGCAATCAGCCCCAGCATTTT
CASSPQGRVDYSNQPQHF
>TRBJ2-2|.|TRBV5-8|many
TGTGCCAGCAGCCCGTGGGCCGACACCGGGGAGCTGTTTTTT
CASSPWADTGELFF
>TRBJ2-6|.|TRBV27|.
TGTGCCAGCAGTCTGACAGGTTTTGGGCCTGGGGCCAACGTCCTGACTTTC
CASSLTGFGPGANVLTF
>TRBJ1-3|TRBD1|TRBV20-1|.
TGCAGTGCTAGAGTACAGGGGTGGGGTTCCCGCTCTGGAAACACCATATATTTT
CSARVQGWGSRSGNTIYF
>TRBJ2-5|TRBD2|TRBV19|many
TGTGCCAGTAGTATGGGTGGGAGGGCCGAAGAGACCCAGTACTTC
CASSMGGRAEETQYF
>TRBJ1-1|.|TRBV11-2|few
TGTGCCTGCCAAAGGGTTGCCACTGAAGCTTTCTTT
CACQRVATEAFF
>TRBJ1-6|TRBD1|TRBV6-1|.
TGTGCCAGCAGGCGGGACAGGCCTTCACCCCTCCACTTT
CASRRDRPSPLHF
>TRBJ2-6|.|TRBV12-3/TRBV12-4|once
TGTGCCAGCAGTATGGGCTCTGGGGCCAACGTCCTGACTTTC
CASSMGSGANVLTF
>TRBJ1-1|.|TRBV29-1|few
TGCAGCGTTGTGCTGGAAGAAGCTTTCTTT
CSVVLEEAFF
>TRBJ2-5|.|TRBV10-3|.
TGTGCCATCAGTGACGTTTCCCGAGCGAGCGGAGAGACCCAGTACTTC
CAISDVSRASGETQYF
>TRBJ2-7|.|TRBV19|few
TGTGCCAGTAGTATTAAGGACTGGTACTACGAGCAGTACTTC
CASSIKDWYYEQYF
>TRBJ2-5|.|TRBV12-3/TRBV12-4|few
TGTGCCAGCAGTGTCTCTTGGGTCCAAGAGACCCAGTACTTC
CASSVSWVQETQYF
>TRBJ1-5|.|TRBV20-1|.
TGCAGTGCTAGAGCCGGGGGGATAAATCAGCCCCAGCATTTT
CSARAGGINQPQHF
>TRBJ1-6|TRBD1|TRBV6-1|.
TGTGCCAGCGGTGACCTGGGACAGGGGGCTTCACCCCTCCACTTT
CASGDLGQGASPLHF
>TRBJ2-5|.|TRBV10-2|many
TGCGCCAGCCACAACCAGACTTTACAAGAGACCCAGTACTTC
CASHNQTLQETQYF
>TRBJ1-4|.|TRBV7-8|.
TGTGCCAGCAGCCGAGGCGGGAAACTGTTTTTT
CASSRGGKLFF
>TRBJ1-2|TRBD1|TRBV20-1|once
TGCAGTGCTAGAATGGGGACAGCGAGGAATGGCTACACCTTC
CSARMGTARNGYTF
>TRBJ2-5|.|TRBV7-9|.
TGTGCCAGCAGCTTAATCCTCGGTTTGGTCGACGAGACCCAGTACTTC
CASSLILGLVDETQYF
>TRBJ2-6|TRBD2|TRBV11-1|once
TGTGCCAGCATCATAGGTTGGGCTAGCGGGAGATCTGGGGCCAACGTCCTGACTTTC
CASIIGWASGRSGANVLTF
>TRBJ1-3|.|TRBV20-1|many
TGCAGTGCTAGAAACGAACCTGGAAACACCATATATTTT
CSARNEPGNTIYF
>TRBJ2-7|.|TRBV7-2|.
TGTGCCAGCAGCTTAGGGCGGAGTGTGTCCTACGAGCAGTACTTC
CASSLGRSVSYEQYF
>TRBJ2-7|TRBD1|TRBV7-2|.
TGTGCCAGCAGTTCCTTCGGGACAGGGGCTAACGAGCAGTACTTC
CASSSFGTGANEQYF
>TRBJ1-1|.|TRBV3-1|.
TGTGCCAGCAGCCAACCGAACCAGGGGACGAAGGCTTTCTTT
CASSQPNQGTKAFF
>TRBJ1-1|.|TRBV10-2|.
TGTGCCAGCAGCCCTCAGGTGTACGGAATGAACACTGAAGCTTTCTTT
CASSPQVYGMNTEAFF
>TRBJ1-2|TRBD1|TRBV30|few
TGTGCCTGGAGTGTAGCAGGGGGTGGCTATGGCTACACCTTC
CAWSVAGGGYGYTF
>TRBJ2-5|TRBD2|TRBV7-9|.
TGTGCCAGCAGCTTATCCAGACTAGCGCAAGAGACCCAGTACTTC
CASSLSRLAQETQYF
>TRBJ2-3|TRBD2|TRBV24-1|.
TGTGCCACCAGTGATTCCGAACTAGCGGGAGTGTGGACAGATACGCAGTATTTT
CATSDSELAGVWTDTQYF
>TRBJ1-5|TRBD1|TRBV10-3|once
TGTGCCATCAGTGAAGGGGACAGGGGAGGCAATCAGCCCCAGCATTTT
CAISEGDRGGNQPQHF
>TRBJ1-2|TRBD1|TRBV6-5|.
TGTGCCAGCAATCCAACAGGGGACGGCTACGCCTTC
CASNPTGDGYAF
>TRBJ2-7|TRBD1|TRBV7-8|.
TGTGCCAGCAGCTTAGGTCCATCGGGACAGACCCTATACGAGCAGTACTTC
CASSLGPSGQTLYEQYF
>TRBJ2-7|.|TRBV20-1|many
TGCAGTGCTAAAGGACGGGTGAATTGGAACTCCGAGCAGTACTTC
CSAKGRVNWNSEQYF
>TRBJ2-5|TRBD2|TRBV5-6|.
TGTGCCAGCAGCTCGATAGCGGGGGGGCAAGAGACCCAGTACTTC
CASSSIAGGQETQYF
>TRBJ2-5|TRBD2|TRBV24-1|.
TGTGCCAGCAGCTCTTCACCACTAGCGGGGGGAAGCCAAGAGACCCAGTACTTC
CASSSSPLAGGSQETQYF
>TRBJ1-1|.|TRBV6-5|many
TGTGCCGTCCATCGGGGAGGGAACACTGAAGCTTTCTTT
CAVHRGGNTEAFF
>TRBJ1-4|TRBD1|TRBV20-1|.
TGCAGTGCCAAAACAGGACAGGGGGCAGGAGAAAAACTGTTTTTT
CSAKTGQGAGEKLFF
>TRBJ1-2|.|TRBV7-3|few
TGTGCCAGTAGTATCGGGAGAAGGGGCGTCTATGGCTACACCTTC
CASSIGRRGVYGYTF
>TRBJ1-5|TRBD1|TRBV7-9|.
TGTGCCAGCAGCGTCAGACAGGGAATGGGCAATCAGCCCCAGCATTTT
CASSVRQGMGNQPQHF
>TRBJ2-7|.|TRBV5-5|many
TGTGCCAGCAGCTTCCAGGGCCCCTACGAGCAGTACTTC
CASSFQGPYEQYF
>TRBJ2-7|.|TRBV29-1|few
TGCAGCGTTGAGGGGGGGCAGTACGAGCAGTACTTC
CSVEGGQYEQYF
>TRBJ2-5|.|TRBV7-2|.
TGTGCCAGCAGCTTAGTGGCAGGGGCCAGGGTGGAAGAGACCCAGTACTTC
CASSLVAGARVEETQYF
>TRBJ1-1|.|TRBV5-1|.
TGCGCCAGCAGCTTGGGCGGAATAACTGAAGCTTTCTTT
CASSLGGITEAFF
>TRBJ2-7|.|TRBV10-3|.
TGTGCCATCACCGAAGGGGGAAATGGGGAGCAGTACTTC
CAITEGGNGEQYF
>TRBJ1-5|.|TRBV12-3/TRBV12-4|.
TGTGCCAGCACCCGGGGTTGGCAGCCCCAGCATTTT
CASTRGWQPQHF
>TRBJ2-5|.|TRBV2|many
TGTGCCAGCAGTCCCCAGGCCCAAGAGACCCAGTACTTC
CASSPQAQETQYF
>TRBJ1-5|.|TRBV7-9|.
TGTGCCAGCAGCTTAGGTTGGCAGGAAAATCAGCCCCAGCATTTT
CASSLGWQENQPQHF
>TRBJ2-7|.|TRBV20-1|.
TGCAGTGCCCCGGACTACCCAAGCTCCTACGAGCAGTACTTC
CSAPDYPSSYEQYF
>TRBJ2-1|TRBD2|TRBV5-1|.
TGCGCCAGCTGGTTAGGACTAGCGGGAGTAAGTGAGCAGTTCTTC
CASWLGLAGVSEQFF
>TRBJ1-5|TRBD1|TRBV20-1|.
TGCAGTGCTATCAGGACAGGGGGGCATCAGCCCCAGCATTTT
CSAIRTGGHQPQHF
>TRBJ1-1|.|TRBV20-1|.
TGCAGTGCCAAACCCCTCGGAGTGAACACTGAAGCTTTCTTT
CSAKPLGVNTEAFF
>TRBJ1-2|.|TRBV12-3/TRBV12-4|few
TGTGCCAGCAGTTTAGGGGGCCCAAGAGTCCACACCTTC
CASSLGGPRVHTF
>TRBJ1-1|.|TRBV15|.
TGTGCCACCAGCAGAAGCGGGGCCTGGGGCACTGAAGCTTTCTTT
CATSRSGAWGTEAFF
>TRBJ2-7|TRBD2|TRBV10-3|many
TGTGCCATCAATAGCCTAGCGGGCGGCGAGCAGTACTTC
CAINSLAGGEQYF
>TRBJ1-4|TRBD1|TRBV10-3|.
TGTGCCATCAGTGAACGTGGCCAGGGGGATGAAAAACTGTTTTTT
CAISERGQGDEKLFF
>TRBJ1-3|.|TRBV15|few
TGTGCCACCAGCAGAGAGGCAGGGGCTGGAAACACCATATATTTT
CATSREAGAGNTIYF
>TRBJ2-5|TRBD1|TRBV18|many
TGTGCCAGCTCACCGGACAGGGGTTGGGAGACCCAGTACTTC
CASSPDRGWETQYF